This TCR beta chain is from a study of blood T cell repertoires in COVID-19. Study at large: From the United States, Italy and Spain came samples of acute and convalescent COVID-19. Sample material is recorded as cDNA or gDNA derived from T cells, B-cell-depleted T cells, or PBMCs.

In the original analysis: The authors estimated nucleated cell counts from reference gene primer amplification. Produced via immunoSEQ multiplex PCR; TCRdb's table is partial and in-frame only. V, J and clone size derive from that table, while D and trimming were established from the DNA sequence. The sample carries some 180,000 clones, roughly 82% recorded once. The V end was cut by 4 bases, the J end by 5 bases, with 12 bases between. There are 14 residues in the CDR3. Germline CDR1 reads MNHEY; CDR2 reads SMNVEV (reference sequence). Sequenced: peripheral blood. The receptor was derived from a woman aged 55-75 years with COVID-19, enrolled during active disease. The chain couples TRBV27 to TRBJ1-5; TRBD1 is a possible D gene (5 bases). CDR3: CASSSGTDHQPQHF. DNA for the CDR3: TGTGCCAGCAGTTCAGGGACTGATCATCAGCCCCAGCATTTT.